The 24 T cell receptor beta chains in this list originate from one sample, sequenced in a study of blood T cells in healthy people across ages. Using a J-beta primer mix together with a sample-barcoded 5' primer, a second PCR was run for about 7 to 12 cycles. TCRdb re-analysed the 5' RACE reads in MiXCR, keeping a single row per CDR3 protein. The sample has roughly 800,000 distinct CDR3 sequences, roughly 60% seen once. The sequenced material came from blood. These receptors originate from a man younger than 45 in good health.

The chain is built from TRBV5-1 and TRBJ2-7, with 7 bases matching TRBD1. The end of the DNA fits TRBJ2-4 better, so the J call may be wrong. This CDR3 region has 20 residues. CDR1 and CDR2 from the germline V gene are SGHRS and YFSETQ. The CDR3 loop reads CASSRNRGSVVPRLLNIQYF. The CDR3 DNA reads TGCGCCAGCAGCAGAAACAGGGGATCAGTCGTCCCTCGCTTATTAAACATTCAGTACTTC.

The chain recombines TRBV20-1 with TRBJ2-7; 8 nucleotides line up with TRBD2. CDR3 length equals 14 residues. The germline CDR1 and CDR2 sequences are DFQATT and SNEGSKA (reference sequence). The junction had 4 bases not matched to a gene; V was cut back by 0 bases and J by 3 bases. In nucleotides, the CDR3 is TGCAGTGCTAGAGATCCGGGACTAGTCTACGAGCAGTACTTC. This encodes CSARDPGLVYEQYF.

The gene calls are TRBV27 and TRBJ2-4; no firm D call. Per germline, CDR1 MNHEY and CDR2 SMNVEV (reference sequence). Trimming removed 2 bases at V and 0 bases at J, with 5 bases between. The CDR3 covers 14 residues. CDR3 protein: CASSLDPAKNIQYF. In nucleotides, the CDR3 is TGTGCCAGCAGTTTAGACCCAGCCAAAAACATTCAGTACTTC.

The CDR3 loop reads CSATGTSGRTSYEQYF. The CDR3 DNA reads TGCAGTGCGACCGGGACTAGCGGCCGGACATCCTACGAGCAGTACTTC. V gene TRBV20-1 combines with J gene TRBJ2-7; 11 nucleotides align to TRBD2. Germline V CDR1 and CDR2: DFQATT, SNEGSKA (reference sequence). The CDR3 is made up of 16 amino acids. Losses at the gene ends were 6 bases for V and 1 base for J; bases not matched to a gene: 11.

V gene TRBV20-1 combines with J gene TRBJ2-5, with a tentative D call TRBD2 (6 bases). The germline gives CDR1 DFQATT, CDR2 SNEGSKA (reference sequence). Trimming stripped 0 bases from V and 2 bases from J, with 16 bases between. The CDR3 covers 16 residues. The CDR3 coding sequence is TGCAGTGCTAGAGAACCGACTAGTTTTACACAAGAGACCCAGTACTTC. This sequence encodes CSAREPTSFTQETQYF.

With respect to this clonotype: The junction does not match germline at one end; this may be a read error. This rearrangement joins TRBV20-1 to TRBJ2-7; D perhaps matches TRBD2 (6 bases). Looked up from germline, CDR1 is DFQATT and CDR2 is SNEGSKA (reference sequence). The CDR3 has 16 residues. CDR3 loop: CSARDRGTSRYYGQYF. CDR3 sequence (DNA): TGCAGTGCTAGAGATCGGGGAACTAGCAGGTACTACGGGCAGTACTTC.

The V gene is TRBV7-2, the J gene TRBJ2-3; 12 bases line up with TRBD2. J was trimmed by 3 bases and V by 3 bases; bases with no gene match: 4. CDR3 length: 16 amino acids. Per the germline V gene, CDR1 is SGHTA and CDR2 is FQGNSA. The CDR3 is CASSFLAGGRTDTQYF. The CDR3 nucleotides read TGTGCCAGCAGCTTCCTAGCGGGGGGGCGGACAGATACGCAGTATTTT.

The V call is TRBV29-1, the J call TRBJ2-7, with a weak D call TRBD1 (5 bases). CDR3 length: 14 residues. V was cut by 4 bases and J by 0 bases, with 13 bases left in between. Germline assignment: CDR1 SQVTM and CDR2 ANQGSEA. CDR3 DNA sequence: TGCAGCGTTGGTCAGGGATCCCCCTCCTACGAGCAGTACTTC. Translation: CSVGQGSPSYEQYF.

The V and J genes are TRBV24-1 and TRBJ2-1, with 9 bases matching TRBD2. Gene TRBJ2-7 matches the end of the DNA better, so the J call may be wrong. The CDR3 runs 15 residues. Germline CDR1 reads KGHDR; CDR2 reads SFDVKD. The CDR3 sequence is CATRGSGSRFGEQYF. CDR3 in DNA: TGTGCCACCAGGGGTAGCGGGAGTCGGTTTGGTGAGCAGTACTTC.

This clonotype was counted a few times. The chain employs TRBV5-1 and TRBJ2-7; the match to TRBD1 covers 7 bases. This CDR3 has 17 residues. The germline gives CDR1 SGHRS, CDR2 YFSETQ. Unmatched junction bases numbered 10, after V lost 0 bases and J lost 1 base. This chain's CDR3 is CASSLETFRDRSYEQYF. CDR3 in DNA: TGCGCCAGCAGCTTGGAAACATTCCGGGACAGATCCTACGAGCAGTACTTC.

This clonotype turned up a few times. The chain employs TRBV2 and TRBJ2-7; D unresolved. The CDR3 is 17 residues long. Germline values: CDR1 SNHLY, CDR2 FYNNEI. Trimming cost V 1 base and J 0 bases, with 16 bases left between them. The CDR3 bases are TGTGCCAGCAGTGAAGGGGTTCGGCAGGAGAGCTCCTACGAGCAGTACTTC. Residues: CASSEGVRQESSYEQYF.

This clonotype was seen a handful of times. The chain recombines TRBV3-1 with TRBJ1-5; possibly TRBD1 for D (5 bases). V lost 0 bases and J lost 5, with 11 bases in between. This CDR3 contains 15 residues. Germline CDR1 and CDR2: LGHDT and YNNKEL (reference sequence). The chain's CDR3 is CASSQDRASHQPQHF. The CDR3 DNA reads as TGTGCCAGCAGCCAAGACAGGGCTTCACATCAGCCCCAGCATTTT. Complete variable domain (other parts from reference TRBV3-1 and TRBJ1-5): DTAVSQTPKYLVTQMGNDKSIKCEQNLGHDTMYWYKQDSKKFLKIMFSYNNKELIINETVPNRFSPKSPDKAHLNLHINSLELGDSAVYFCASSQDRASHQPQHFGDGTRLSIL.

V is TRBV6-1 and J is TRBJ2-7; D might be TRBD2 (5 bases). The CDR3 runs to 14 residues. The V gene lost 8 bases and the J gene lost 1 base, with 15 bases spanning the gap. In germline, CDR1 is MNHNS, CDR2 SASEGT. The chain's CDR3 is CASSLRGESYEQYF. DNA for the CDR3: TGTGCCAGCTCTTTACGGGGTGAGTCCTACGAGCAGTACTTC.

V and J are TRBV20-1 and TRBJ2-5; no definite D call. Germline assignment: CDR1 DFQATT and CDR2 SNEGSKA (reference sequence). Trimming stripped 6 bases from V and 9 bases from J, with 17 bases between. The CDR3 is 12 residues long. The CDR3 is CSAPSPSMAQYF. In DNA form, the CDR3 reads TGCAGTGCCCCTTCCCCCTCAATGGCCCAGTACTTC.

The J gene is TRBJ1-2, the V gene TRBV7-6; D may be TRBD1 (6 bases). Trimming cost V 4 bases and J 6 bases, with 21 bases left between them. CDR1 is SGHVS and CDR2 is FNYEAQ in the germline V gene. The CDR3 consists of 16 residues. The CDR3 DNA is TGTGCCAGCAGCTCCAGGGGAAGGGGGACGTCCGATGGCTACACCTTC. Translating gives CASSSRGRGTSDGYTF.

The chain carries TRBV27 and TRBJ2-5; 8 bases are shared with TRBD2. This CDR3 is built from 15 residues. J gave up 11 bases and V 8 bases, and 19 bases lay outside the gene matches. Germline V gene lookup returns CDR1 MNHEY and CDR2 SMNVEV (reference sequence). CDR3 in amino acids: CASRPTGTRVPGQYF. The CDR3 DNA sequence: TGTGCCAGCCGACCTACCGGGACTAGAGTCCCTGGGCAGTACTTC.

This clonotype was detected only a few times. The chain uses TRBV10-3 and TRBJ2-5, with TRBD2 matching over 7 bases. This CDR3 has 15 residues. From germline, CDR1 is ENHRY and CDR2 SYGVKD. Unmatched junction bases numbered 14, after V lost 10 bases and J lost 3 bases. The CDR3 protein is CASSAGPPQEETQYF. CDR3 DNA: TGTGCCAGTTCAGCGGGGCCCCCTCAGGAAGAGACCCAGTACTTC.

This chain joins TRBV6-2 or TRBV6-3 and TRBJ2-7; 12 bases agree with TRBD1. CDR1 and CDR2 from the germline V gene are MNHEY and SVGEGT. V lost 5 bases, J lost 7 bases, and 9 bases stayed unmatched. The CDR3 covers 15 residues. The CDR3 sequence is CASSDTGTGGEEQYF. In nucleotides, the CDR3 is TGTGCCAGCAGTGACACCGGGACAGGGGGCGAGGAGCAGTACTTC.

V usage is TRBV12-3 or TRBV12-4 and J usage is TRBJ1-2; D may be TRBD1 (5 bases). The CDR3 extends over 16 amino acids. V shed 5 bases and J shed 7 bases, with 23 bases lying between them. CDR3 sequence (DNA): TGTGCCAGCAGTCTAAAGGGCAGGCCACAGGTATTTGGCTACACCTTC. Amino acids: CASSLKGRPQVFGYTF.

The chain combines TRBV28 with TRBJ2-2, with no clear D. The CDR3 is 16 amino acids. The V and J ends lost 1 base and 2 bases respectively, with 11 bases between them. The germline V gene encodes CDR1 MDHEN and CDR2 SYDVKM. The CDR3 DNA reads TGTGCCAGCAGTTTATTTCCCGGTGGAAACACCGGGGAGCTGTTTTTT. As protein: CASSLFPGGNTGELFF.

This chain joins TRBV2 and TRBJ1-1, with 7 bases aligning to TRBD1. Germline V gene sequence: CDR1 SNHLY, CDR2 FYNNEI. V trimming: 2 bases; J trimming: 1 base; junction bases outside the gene matches: 4. The CDR3 has 15 residues. The CDR3 DNA reads as TGTGCCAGCAGTGAAACAAACAGGGGGAACACTGAAGCTTTCTTT. This encodes CASSETNRGNTEAFF.

There are a few counts of this clonotype. The V and J genes are TRBV20-1 and TRBJ2-5; tentatively, D is TRBD1 (6 bases). Trimming pared 4 bases from V and 3 bases from J, leaving 15 bases between. The germline V gene encodes CDR1 DFQATT and CDR2 SNEGSKA (reference sequence). The CDR3 has 14 amino acids. The CDR3 here is CSAIGWTVKETQYF. For the CDR3, the DNA is TGCAGTGCTATTGGATGGACAGTCAAAGAGACCCAGTACTTC.

This sequence joins TRBV20-1 and TRBJ2-7; 14 bases match TRBD2. The V segment lost 5 bases and the J segment 2 bases; nucleotides outside the gene matches: 17. Germline V gives CDR1 DFQATT, CDR2 SNEGSKA (reference sequence). The CDR3 spans 19 residues. CDR3 nucleotides: TGCAGTGCTCCCGGGACTAGCGGGGGAATCGGTATTACGCCCTACGAGCAGTACTTC. This translates into CSAPGTSGGIGITPYEQYF.

In this sample, this clonotype turned up a few times. V usage is TRBV28 and J usage is TRBJ2-1, with D uncertain. Trimming took 6 bases from V and 9 from J, leaving 12 bases between them. The CDR3 contains 12 residues. The germline gives CDR1 MDHEN, CDR2 SYDVKM. CDR3 sequence: CASSRPIGEQFF. In nucleotides, the CDR3 is TGTGCCAGCAGCCGCCCCATCGGTGAGCAGTTCTTC.